The source of this TCR beta chain is a study of CD8 T cells in Susac syndrome. From blood CD8+ and CD4+ T cells, the TCR beta chain was sequenced. Relapsing-remitting disease, either stable or active, was present in the multiple sclerosis controls, who were treatment-naive patients. TEMRA cells were enriched by FACS, while CD8+ and CD4+ T cells were obtained through a negative isolation that was performed magnetically. cDNA came from around 0.5 to 1 ug RNA primed by random hexamers. The amplification used immunoSEQ multiplex PCR on TCR beta CDR3; it spanned 54 Vbeta and 13 Jbeta. One entry per CDR3 protein, called by TCRdb with MiXCR from the immunoSEQ multiplex PCR reads. The sample yields about 200,000 distinct CDR3 sequences, approximately 96% seen once. Trimming removed 7 bases from V and 2 bases from J, with 18 bases in between. This CDR3 comprises 16 residues. CDR1 and CDR2 (germline): GTSNPN, SVGIG (reference sequence).

The chain carries TRBV30 and TRBJ2-6; no firm D call. Material: CD4+ T cells from PBMCs. This receptor was taken from a human donor with multiple sclerosis. CDR3 in amino acids: CASTGAMDAGANVLTF. CDR3 nucleotide sequence: TGTGCCTCAACCGGAGCCATGGATGCTGGGGCCAACGTCCTGACTTTC.